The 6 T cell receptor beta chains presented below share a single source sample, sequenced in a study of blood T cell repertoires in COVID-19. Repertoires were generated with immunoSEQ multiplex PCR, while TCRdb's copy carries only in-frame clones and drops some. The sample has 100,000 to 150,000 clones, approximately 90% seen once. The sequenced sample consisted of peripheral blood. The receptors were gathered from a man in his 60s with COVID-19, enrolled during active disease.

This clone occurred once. CDR3 sequence reads: CAWRSSSYNSPLHF. The CDR3 DNA reads as TGTGCCTGGAGAAGTAGCTCCTATAATTCACCCCTCCACTTT. This chain connects TRBV30 to TRBJ1-6; D ambiguous. The ends were cut back, 3 bases at V and 0 bases at J, with 6 bases in the middle. Per the germline V gene, CDR1 is GTSNPN and CDR2 is SVGIG (reference sequence). The length of the CDR3 is 14 residues.

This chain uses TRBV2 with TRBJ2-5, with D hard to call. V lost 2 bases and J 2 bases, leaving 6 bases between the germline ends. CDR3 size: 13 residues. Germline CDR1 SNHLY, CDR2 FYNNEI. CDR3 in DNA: TGTGCCAGCAGTGAAAACAGACAAGAGACCCAGTACTTC. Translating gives CASSENRQETQYF.

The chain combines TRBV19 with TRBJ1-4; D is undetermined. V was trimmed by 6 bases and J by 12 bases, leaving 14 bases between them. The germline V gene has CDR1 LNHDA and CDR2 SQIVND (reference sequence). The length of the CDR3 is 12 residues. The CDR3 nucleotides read TGTGCCAGTAGCGTTAGAAGTGGAGAACTGTTTTTT. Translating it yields CASSVRSGELFF.

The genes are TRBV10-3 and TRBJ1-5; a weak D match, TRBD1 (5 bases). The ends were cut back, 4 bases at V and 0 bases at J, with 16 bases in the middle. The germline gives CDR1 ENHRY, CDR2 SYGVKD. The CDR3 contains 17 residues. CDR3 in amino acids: CAISAGGGGSSNQPQHF. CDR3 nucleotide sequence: TGTGCCATCAGTGCGGGGGGTGGCGGGTCTAGCAATCAGCCCCAGCATTTT.

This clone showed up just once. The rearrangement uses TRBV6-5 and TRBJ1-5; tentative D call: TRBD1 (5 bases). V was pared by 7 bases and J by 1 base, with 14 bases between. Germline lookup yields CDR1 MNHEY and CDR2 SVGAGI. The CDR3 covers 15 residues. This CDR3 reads CASKGQGVSNQPQHF. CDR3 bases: TGTGCCAGCAAAGGACAAGGGGTAAGCAATCAGCCCCAGCATTTT.

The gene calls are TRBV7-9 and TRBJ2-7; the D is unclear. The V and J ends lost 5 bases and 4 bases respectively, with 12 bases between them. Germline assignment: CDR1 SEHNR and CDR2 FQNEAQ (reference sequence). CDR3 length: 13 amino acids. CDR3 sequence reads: CASSPHGWYEQYF. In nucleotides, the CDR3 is TGTGCCAGCAGCCCGCACGGTTGGTACGAGCAGTACTTC.